Each of the 11 T cell receptor beta chains below was sequenced from the same sample in a study of cytomegalovirus exposure and HLA in healthy donors. A multiplex PCR was run with 60 Vbeta primers and 13 Jbeta primers. TCRdb keeps only in-frame clones here, not all; method: immunoSEQ multiplex PCR. The repertoire table contains about 160,000 clones. Sequenced input: PBMCs. The receptor set was obtained from a man younger than 45 in good health and CMV-seronegative.

CDR3 loop: CASRLRGGTHNEQFF. In DNA form, the CDR3 reads TGTGCCAGCAGACTACGGGGGGGGACCCACAATGAGCAGTTCTTC. The J gene is TRBJ2-1, the V gene TRBV6-5; 8 bases match TRBD2. The CDR3 has 15 amino acids. After removal of 6 bases from V and 5 bases from J, the junction contained 9 bases not matched to a gene. CDR1 and CDR2 (germline): MNHEY, SVGAGI.

As DNA, the CDR3 is TGTGCCAGCAGCTTTCGTCTAGCGGGAGCCAATGAGCAGTTCTTC. Protein: CASSFRLAGANEQFF. The chain has TRBV7-2 and TRBJ2-1, with 10 nucleotides matching TRBD2. This CDR3 contains 15 residues. V gave up 3 bases and J gave up 6 bases; unmatched junction bases: 5. The germline CDR1 and CDR2 sequences are SGHTA and FQGNSA.

V is TRBV28 and J is TRBJ2-7, with TRBD2 as a possible D gene (6 bases). CDR3 length: 11 amino acids. From germline, CDR1 is MDHEN and CDR2 SYDVKM. V lost 7 bases, J lost 3 bases, and 7 bases lay in between. The CDR3 loop reads CASTGGYEQYF. The CDR3 nucleotides are TGTGCCAGCACCGGGGGCTACGAGCAGTACTTC.

The chain employs TRBV13 and TRBJ2-3; D might be TRBD2 (6 bases). CDR1 is PRHDT and CDR2 is FYEKMQ in the germline V gene (reference sequence). V was shortened by 4 bases and J by 8 bases, with 16 bases between the two germline ends. The CDR3 has 14 residues. The CDR3 region is CASSYKRVGGTQYF. The CDR3 DNA reads TGTGCCAGCAGCTACAAGCGGGTCGGAGGTACGCAGTATTTT.

The chain links TRBV5-1 to TRBJ2-1, with TRBD1 matching 10 bases. Per the germline V gene, CDR1 is SGHRS and CDR2 is YFSETQ. The ends lost 0 bases at V and 6 bases at J; junction bases unmatched: 3. CDR3 length: 15 amino acids. DNA of the CDR3: TGCGCCAGCAGCTTGGCGGGACAGGGGTTCAATGAGCAGTTCTTC. It encodes CASSLAGQGFNEQFF.

The chain carries TRBV7-2 and TRBJ2-2; weak D call: TRBD2 (6 bases). CDR3 length equals 15 residues. V was trimmed by 4 bases and J by 4 bases, leaving 13 bases between them. Per germline, CDR1 SGHTA and CDR2 FQGNSA. CDR3 nucleotide sequence: TGTGCCAGCAGCTCATCCGGGAGAAGCACCGGGGAGCTGTTTTTT. Translation: CASSSSGRSTGELFF.

The chain links TRBV19 to TRBJ1-1; D not resolved. Per germline, CDR1 LNHDA and CDR2 SQIVND (reference sequence). The CDR3 has 16 residues. The V end was cut by 0 bases, the J end by 1 base, with 12 bases between. The DNA for the CDR3 is TGTGCCAGTAGTATAGATAGACTCCCTCGGAACACTGAAGCTTTCTTT. Residues: CASSIDRLPRNTEAFF.

The V gene is TRBV6-1, the J gene TRBJ1-3; D is uncertain. Trimming removed 4 bases from V and 2 bases from J, with 9 bases in between. Germline V gene sequence: CDR1 MNHNS, CDR2 SASEGT. The CDR3 totals 14 residues. The CDR3 reads CASSASEPGNTIYF. In DNA, the CDR3 is TGTGCCAGCAGTGCCTCAGAACCTGGAAACACCATATATTTT.

The chain employs TRBV7-8 and TRBJ2-5; D may be TRBD1 (6 bases). The J call may be mistaken, given a closer DNA end match to TRBJ2-7. The germline V gene encodes CDR1 SGHVS and CDR2 FQNEAQ. This CDR3 is built from 12 residues. CDR3 in DNA: TGTGCCAGCAGCTTTAACAGGGACGAGCAGTACTTC. It is translated as CASSFNRDEQYF.

V usage is TRBV27 and J usage is TRBJ1-5, with TRBD1 matching 8 bases. V lost 5 bases and J lost 5; bases outside the gene matches: 5. Germline-derived CDR1 and CDR2 are MNHEY and SMNVEV (reference sequence). This CDR3 is built from 14 residues. The CDR3 sequence is CASSTLQGDQPQHF. DNA of the CDR3: TGTGCCAGCAGTACATTACAGGGGGATCAGCCCCAGCATTTT.

Concerning this clone itself: Other nucleotide sequences from this sample produce the same CDR3. J is TRBJ2-5 and V is TRBV11-2; D gene unclear. The V gene lost 1 base and the J gene lost 5 bases, with 5 bases spanning the gap. This CDR3 contains 12 residues. Germline V lookup: CDR1 SGHAT, CDR2 FQNNGV. The CDR3 sequence is CASSLGEETQYF. The CDR3 DNA follows: TGTGCCAGCAGCTTAGGAGAGGAGACCCAGTACTTC.